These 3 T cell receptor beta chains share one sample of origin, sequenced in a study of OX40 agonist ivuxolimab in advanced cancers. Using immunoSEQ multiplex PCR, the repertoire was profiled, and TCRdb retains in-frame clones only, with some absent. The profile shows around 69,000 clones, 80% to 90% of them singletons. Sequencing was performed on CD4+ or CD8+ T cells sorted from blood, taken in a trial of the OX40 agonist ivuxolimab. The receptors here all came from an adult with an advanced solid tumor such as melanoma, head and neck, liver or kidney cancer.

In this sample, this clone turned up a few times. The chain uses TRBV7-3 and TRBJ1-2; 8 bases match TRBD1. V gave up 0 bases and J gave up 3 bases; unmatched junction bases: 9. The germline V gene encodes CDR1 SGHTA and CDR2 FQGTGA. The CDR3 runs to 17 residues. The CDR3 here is CASSLTRKQGEDYGYTF. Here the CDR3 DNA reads TGTGCCAGCAGCTTAACGAGGAAACAGGGGGAGGACTATGGCTACACCTTC.

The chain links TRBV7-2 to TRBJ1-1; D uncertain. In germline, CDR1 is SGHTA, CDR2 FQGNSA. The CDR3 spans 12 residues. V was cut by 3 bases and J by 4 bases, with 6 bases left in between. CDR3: CASSFLSTEAFF. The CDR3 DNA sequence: TGTGCCAGCAGCTTTTTGAGCACTGAAGCTTTCTTT.

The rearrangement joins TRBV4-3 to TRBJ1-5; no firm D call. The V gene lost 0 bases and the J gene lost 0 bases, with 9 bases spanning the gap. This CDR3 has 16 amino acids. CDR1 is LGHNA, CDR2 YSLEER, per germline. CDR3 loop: CASSQERSYSNQPQHF. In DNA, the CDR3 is TGCGCCAGCAGCCAAGAGAGGTCTTATAGCAATCAGCCCCAGCATTTT.